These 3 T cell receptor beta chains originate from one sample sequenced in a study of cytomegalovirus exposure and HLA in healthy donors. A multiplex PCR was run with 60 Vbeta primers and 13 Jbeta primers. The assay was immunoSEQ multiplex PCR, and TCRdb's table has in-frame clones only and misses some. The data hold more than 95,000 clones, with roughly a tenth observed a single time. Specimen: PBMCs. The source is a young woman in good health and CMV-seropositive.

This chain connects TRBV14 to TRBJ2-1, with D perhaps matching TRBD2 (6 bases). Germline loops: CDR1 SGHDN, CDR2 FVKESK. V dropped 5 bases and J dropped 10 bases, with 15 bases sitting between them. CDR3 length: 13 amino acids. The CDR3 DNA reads TGTGCCAGCAGCTTAAGCCATCTAGCGGAGCAGTTCTTC. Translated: CASSLSHLAEQFF.

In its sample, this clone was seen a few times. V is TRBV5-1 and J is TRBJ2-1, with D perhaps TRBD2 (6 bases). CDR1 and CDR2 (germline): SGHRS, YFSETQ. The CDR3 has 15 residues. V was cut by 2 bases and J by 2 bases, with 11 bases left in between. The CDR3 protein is CASSLELATYNEQFF. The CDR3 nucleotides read TGCGCCAGCAGCTTAGAACTAGCAACCTACAATGAGCAGTTCTTC.

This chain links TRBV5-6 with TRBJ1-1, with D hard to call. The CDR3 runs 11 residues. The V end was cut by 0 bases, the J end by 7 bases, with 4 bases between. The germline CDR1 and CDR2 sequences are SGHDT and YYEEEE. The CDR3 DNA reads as TGTGCCAGCAGCTTGGACAGTGAAGCTTTCTTT. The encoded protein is CASSLDSEAFF.